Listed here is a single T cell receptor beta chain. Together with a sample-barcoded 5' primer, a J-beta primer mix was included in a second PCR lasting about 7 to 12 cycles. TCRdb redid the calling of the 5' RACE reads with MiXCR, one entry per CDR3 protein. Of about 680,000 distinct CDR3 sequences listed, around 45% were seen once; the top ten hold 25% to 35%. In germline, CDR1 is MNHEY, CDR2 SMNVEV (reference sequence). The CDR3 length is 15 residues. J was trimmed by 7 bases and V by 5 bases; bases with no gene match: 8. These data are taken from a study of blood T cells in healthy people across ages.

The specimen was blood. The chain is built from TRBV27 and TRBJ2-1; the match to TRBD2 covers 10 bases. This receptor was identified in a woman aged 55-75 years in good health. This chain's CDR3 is CASSTGTSELNEQFF. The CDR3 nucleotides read TGTGCCAGCAGTACCGGGACTAGCGAGCTTAATGAGCAGTTCTTC.